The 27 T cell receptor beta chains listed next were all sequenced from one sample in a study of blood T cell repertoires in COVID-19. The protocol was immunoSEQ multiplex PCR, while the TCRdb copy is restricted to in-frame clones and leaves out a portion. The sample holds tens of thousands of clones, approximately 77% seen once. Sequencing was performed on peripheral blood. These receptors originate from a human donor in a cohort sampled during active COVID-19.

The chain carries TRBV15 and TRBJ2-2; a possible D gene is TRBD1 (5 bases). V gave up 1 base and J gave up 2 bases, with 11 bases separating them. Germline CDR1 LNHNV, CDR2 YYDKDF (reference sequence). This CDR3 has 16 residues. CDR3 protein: CATSRVRQSNTGELFF. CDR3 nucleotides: TGTGCCACCAGCAGAGTAAGACAGAGTAACACCGGGGAGCTGTTTTTT.

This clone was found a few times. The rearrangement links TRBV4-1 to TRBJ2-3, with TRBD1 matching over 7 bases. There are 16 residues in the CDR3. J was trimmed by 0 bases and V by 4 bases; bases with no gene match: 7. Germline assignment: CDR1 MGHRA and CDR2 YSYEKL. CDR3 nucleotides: TGCGCCAGCAGCCGAGACAGGGTTGAAAGCACAGATACGCAGTATTTT. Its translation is CASSRDRVESTDTQYF.

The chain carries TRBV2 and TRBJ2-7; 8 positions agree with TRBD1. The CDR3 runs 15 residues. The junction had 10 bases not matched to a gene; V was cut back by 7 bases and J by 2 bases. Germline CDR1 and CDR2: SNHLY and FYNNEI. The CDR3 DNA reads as TGTGCCAGCACCTCGTCGGGACAGGCTGCCTACGAGCAGTACTTC. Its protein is CASTSSGQAAYEQYF.

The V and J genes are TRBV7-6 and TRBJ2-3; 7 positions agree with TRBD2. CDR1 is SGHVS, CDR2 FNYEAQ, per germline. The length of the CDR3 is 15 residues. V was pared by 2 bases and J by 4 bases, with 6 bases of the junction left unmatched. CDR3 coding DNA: TGTGCCAGCAGCTTATTCGCGGGAGCTCCAGATACGCAGTATTTT. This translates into CASSLFAGAPDTQYF. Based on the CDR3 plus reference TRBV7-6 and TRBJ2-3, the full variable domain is GAGVSQSPRYKVTKRGQDVALRCDPISGHVSLYWYRQALGQGPEFLTYFNYEAQQDKSGLPNDRFSAERPEGSISTLTIQRTEQRDSAMYRCASSLFAGAPDTQYFGPGTRLTVL.

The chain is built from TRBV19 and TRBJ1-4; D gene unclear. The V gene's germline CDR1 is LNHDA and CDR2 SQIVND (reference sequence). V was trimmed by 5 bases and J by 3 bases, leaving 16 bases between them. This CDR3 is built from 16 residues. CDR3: CASSPRGSGANEKLFF. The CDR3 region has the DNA TGTGCCAGTAGTCCTCGCGGGTCTGGGGCTAATGAAAAACTGTTTTTT.

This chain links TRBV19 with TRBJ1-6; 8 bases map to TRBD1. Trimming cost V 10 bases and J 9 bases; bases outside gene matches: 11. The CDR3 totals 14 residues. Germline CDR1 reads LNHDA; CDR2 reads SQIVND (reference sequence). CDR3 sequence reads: CATRGGQGGSPLHF. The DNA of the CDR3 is TGTGCCACCCGGGGAGGACAGGGAGGTTCACCCCTCCACTTT.

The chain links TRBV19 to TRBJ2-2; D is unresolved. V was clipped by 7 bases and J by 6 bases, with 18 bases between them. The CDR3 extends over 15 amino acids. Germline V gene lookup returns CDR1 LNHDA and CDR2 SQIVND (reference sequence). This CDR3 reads CASTPVPPRAGELFF. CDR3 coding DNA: TGTGCCAGTACTCCCGTGCCGCCCCGGGCCGGGGAGCTGTTTTTT.

The CDR3 here is CASSLAFPRNTEAFF. In DNA, the CDR3 is TGTGCCAGCAGCTTGGCCTTCCCGAGGAACACTGAAGCTTTCTTT. The chain uses TRBV5-5 and TRBJ1-1; D is undetermined. The CDR3 contains 15 residues. V was shortened by 0 bases and J by 1 base, with 10 bases between the two germline ends. Germline V gene data show CDR1 as SGHKS and CDR2 as YYEKEE (reference sequence).

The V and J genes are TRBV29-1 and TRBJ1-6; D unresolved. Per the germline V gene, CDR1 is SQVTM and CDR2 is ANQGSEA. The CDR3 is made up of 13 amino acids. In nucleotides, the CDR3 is TGCAGGTGGGTCGGAGGCTCCGGTTCACCCCTCCACTTT. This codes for CRWVGGSGSPLHF.

The CDR3 nucleotides read TGCGCCAGCAGCTCCTCACAGAACACCGGGGAGCTGTTTTTT. Translated: CASSSSQNTGELFF. This chain joins TRBV5-1 and TRBJ2-2; D unresolved. V was clipped by 3 bases and J by 1 base, with 7 bases between them. The length of the CDR3 is 14 residues. Germline V gives CDR1 SGHRS, CDR2 YFSETQ.

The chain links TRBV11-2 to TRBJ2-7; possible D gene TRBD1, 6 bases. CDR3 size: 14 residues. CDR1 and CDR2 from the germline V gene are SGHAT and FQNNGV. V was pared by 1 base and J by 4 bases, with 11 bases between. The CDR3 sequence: CASSLGPQGYEQYF. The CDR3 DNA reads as TGTGCCAGCAGCTTAGGGCCTCAGGGGTACGAGCAGTACTTC.

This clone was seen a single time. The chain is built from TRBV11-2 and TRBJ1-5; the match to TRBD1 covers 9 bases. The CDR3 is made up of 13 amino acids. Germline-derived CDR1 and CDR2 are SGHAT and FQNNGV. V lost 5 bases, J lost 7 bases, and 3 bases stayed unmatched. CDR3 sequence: CASSRDREQPQHF. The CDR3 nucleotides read TGTGCCAGCAGCCGGGACAGGGAACAGCCCCAGCATTTT.

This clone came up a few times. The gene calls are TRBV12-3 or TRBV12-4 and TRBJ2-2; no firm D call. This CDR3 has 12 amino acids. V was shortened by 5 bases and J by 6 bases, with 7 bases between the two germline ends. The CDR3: CASSTLAGELFF. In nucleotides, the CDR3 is TGTGCCAGCAGTACATTGGCCGGGGAGCTGTTTTTT.

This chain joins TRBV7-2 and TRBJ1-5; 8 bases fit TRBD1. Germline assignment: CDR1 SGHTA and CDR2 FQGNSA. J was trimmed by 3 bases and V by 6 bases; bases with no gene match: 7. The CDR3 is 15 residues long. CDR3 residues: CASRIGQGDNQPQHF. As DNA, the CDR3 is TGTGCCAGCAGAATAGGACAGGGAGACAATCAGCCCCAGCATTTT.

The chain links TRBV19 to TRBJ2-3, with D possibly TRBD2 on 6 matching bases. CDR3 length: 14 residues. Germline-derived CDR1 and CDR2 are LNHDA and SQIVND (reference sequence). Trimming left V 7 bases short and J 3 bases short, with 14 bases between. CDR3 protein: CASKGGDGTDTQYF. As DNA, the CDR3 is TGTGCCAGTAAGGGCGGGGATGGGACAGATACGCAGTATTTT.

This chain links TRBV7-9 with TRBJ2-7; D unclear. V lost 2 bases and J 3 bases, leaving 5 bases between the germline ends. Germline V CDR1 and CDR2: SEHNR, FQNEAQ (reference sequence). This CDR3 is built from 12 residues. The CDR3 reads CASSLNSYEQYF. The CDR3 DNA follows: TGTGCCAGCAGCTTAAATAGCTACGAGCAGTACTTC. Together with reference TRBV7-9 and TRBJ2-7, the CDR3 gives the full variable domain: DTGVSQNPRHKITKRGQNVTFRCDPISEHNRLYWYRQTLGQGPEFLTYFQNEAQLEKSRLLSDRFSAERPKGSFSTLEIQRTEQGDSAMYLCASSLNSYEQYFGPGTRLTVT.

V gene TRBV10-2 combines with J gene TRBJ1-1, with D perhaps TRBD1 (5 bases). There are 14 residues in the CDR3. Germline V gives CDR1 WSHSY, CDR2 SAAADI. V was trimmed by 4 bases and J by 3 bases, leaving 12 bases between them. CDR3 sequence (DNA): TGCGCCAGCAGTGCCCCCGGGGGGTACACTGAAGCTTTCTTT. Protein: CASSAPGGYTEAFF.

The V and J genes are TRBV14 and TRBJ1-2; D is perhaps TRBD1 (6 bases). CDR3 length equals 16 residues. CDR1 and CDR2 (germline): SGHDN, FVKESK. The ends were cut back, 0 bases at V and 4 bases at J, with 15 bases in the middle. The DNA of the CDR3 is TGTGCCAGCAGCCAAGACATGTCGGACAGACTCTATGGCTACACCTTC. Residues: CASSQDMSDRLYGYTF.

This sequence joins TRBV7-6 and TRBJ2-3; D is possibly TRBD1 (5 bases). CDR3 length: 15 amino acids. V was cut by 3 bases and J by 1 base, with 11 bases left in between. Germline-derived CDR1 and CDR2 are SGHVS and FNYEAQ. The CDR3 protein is CASSFTDSGTDTQYF. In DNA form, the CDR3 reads TGTGCCAGCAGCTTCACTGACAGTGGCACAGATACGCAGTATTTT.

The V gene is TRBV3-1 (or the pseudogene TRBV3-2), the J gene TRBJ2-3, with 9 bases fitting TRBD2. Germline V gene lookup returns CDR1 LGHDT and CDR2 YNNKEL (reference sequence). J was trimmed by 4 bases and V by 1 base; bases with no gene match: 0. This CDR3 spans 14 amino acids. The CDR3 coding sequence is TGTGCCAGCAGCCAAGGGACTAGCGCAGATACGCAGTATTTT. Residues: CASSQGTSADTQYF.

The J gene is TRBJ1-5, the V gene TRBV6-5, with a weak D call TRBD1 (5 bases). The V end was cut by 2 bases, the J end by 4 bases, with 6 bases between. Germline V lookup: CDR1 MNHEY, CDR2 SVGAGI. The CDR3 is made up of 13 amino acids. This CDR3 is CASSYDSNQPQHF. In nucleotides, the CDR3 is TGTGCCAGCAGTTACGACAGTAATCAGCCCCAGCATTTT.

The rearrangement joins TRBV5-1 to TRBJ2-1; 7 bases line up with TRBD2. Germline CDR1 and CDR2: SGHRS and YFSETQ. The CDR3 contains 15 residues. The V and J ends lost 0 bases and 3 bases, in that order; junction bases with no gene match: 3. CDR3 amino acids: CASSLASGDYNEQFF. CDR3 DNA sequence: TGCGCCAGCAGCTTGGCCAGCGGGGACTACAATGAGCAGTTCTTC.

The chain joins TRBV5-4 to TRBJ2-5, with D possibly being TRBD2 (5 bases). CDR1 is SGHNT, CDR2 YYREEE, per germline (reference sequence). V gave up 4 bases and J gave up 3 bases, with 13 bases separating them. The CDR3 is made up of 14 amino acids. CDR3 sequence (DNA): TGTGCCAGCAGCCCCCAAACGGGGAAAGAGACCCAGTACTTC. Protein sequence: CASSPQTGKETQYF. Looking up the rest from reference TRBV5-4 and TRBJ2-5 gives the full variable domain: ETGVTQSPTHLIKTRGQQVTLRCSSQSGHNTVSWYQQALGQGPQFIFQYYREEENGRGNFPPRFSGLQFPNYSSELNVNALELDDSALYLCASSPQTGKETQYFGPGTRLLVL.

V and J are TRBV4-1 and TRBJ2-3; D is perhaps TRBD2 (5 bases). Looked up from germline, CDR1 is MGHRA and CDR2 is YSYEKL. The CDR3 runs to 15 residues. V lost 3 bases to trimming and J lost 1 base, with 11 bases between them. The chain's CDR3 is CASSQASRGTDTQYF. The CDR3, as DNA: TGCGCCAGCAGCCAGGCCTCGCGGGGCACAGATACGCAGTATTTT.

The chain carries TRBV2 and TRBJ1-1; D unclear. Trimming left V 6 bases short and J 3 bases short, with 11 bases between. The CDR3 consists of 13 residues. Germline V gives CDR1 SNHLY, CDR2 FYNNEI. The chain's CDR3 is CASRTPRDTEAFF. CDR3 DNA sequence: TGTGCCAGCAGGACTCCCCGAGACACTGAAGCTTTCTTT. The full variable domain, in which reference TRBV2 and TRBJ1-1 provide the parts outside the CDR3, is EPEVTQTPSHQVTQMGQEVILRCVPISNHLYFYWYRQILGQKVEFLVSFYNNEISEKSEIFDDQFSVERPDGSNFTLKIRSTKLEDSAMYFCASRTPRDTEAFFGQGTRLTVV.

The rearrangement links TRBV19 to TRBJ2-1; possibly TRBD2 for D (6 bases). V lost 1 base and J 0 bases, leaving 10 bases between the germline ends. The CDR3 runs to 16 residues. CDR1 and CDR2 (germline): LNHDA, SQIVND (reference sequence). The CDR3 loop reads CASSIGVADSYNEQFF. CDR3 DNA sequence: TGTGCCAGTAGTATAGGAGTAGCGGACTCCTACAATGAGCAGTTCTTC.

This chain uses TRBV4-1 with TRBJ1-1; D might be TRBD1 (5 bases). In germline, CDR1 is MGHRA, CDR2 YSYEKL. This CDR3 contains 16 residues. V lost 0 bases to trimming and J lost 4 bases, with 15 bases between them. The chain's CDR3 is CASSQDSFPGLTEAFF. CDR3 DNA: TGCGCCAGCAGCCAAGATAGTTTCCCGGGACTCACTGAAGCTTTCTTT.